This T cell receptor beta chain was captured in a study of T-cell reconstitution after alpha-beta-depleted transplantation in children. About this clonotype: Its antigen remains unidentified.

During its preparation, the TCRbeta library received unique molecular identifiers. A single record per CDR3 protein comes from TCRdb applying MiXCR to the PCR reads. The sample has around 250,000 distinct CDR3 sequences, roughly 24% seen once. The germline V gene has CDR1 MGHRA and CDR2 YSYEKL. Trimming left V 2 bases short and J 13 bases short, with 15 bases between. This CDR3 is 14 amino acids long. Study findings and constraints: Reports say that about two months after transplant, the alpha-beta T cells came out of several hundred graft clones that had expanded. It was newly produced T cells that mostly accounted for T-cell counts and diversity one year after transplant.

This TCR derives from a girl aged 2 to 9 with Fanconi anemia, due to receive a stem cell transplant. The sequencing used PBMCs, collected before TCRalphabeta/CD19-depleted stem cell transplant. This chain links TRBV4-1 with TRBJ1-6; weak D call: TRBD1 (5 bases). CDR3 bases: TGCGCCAGCAGCCAAATGGGGACGGATTGGCCCCTCCACTTT. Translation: CASSQMGTDWPLHF.